Presented here are 9 T cell receptor beta chains from one specimen sequenced in a study of shared clonotypes between healthy human individuals. Profiled with immunoSEQ multiplex PCR; TCRdb holds only in-frame clones, not every one. This table holds 2 million to 2.5 million clones, 85% to 95% found once. Sequenced input: naive CD4+ T cells sorted from blood. The sample's subset: CD45RA+ positively selected. Receptor source: a man aged 18 to 29 in good health.

The chain combines TRBV9 with TRBJ1-2; D remains ambiguous. Trimming stripped 0 bases from V and 6 bases from J, with 9 bases between. Looked up from germline, CDR1 is SGDLS and CDR2 is YYNGEE. The CDR3 is 13 amino acids. CDR3 sequence reads: CASSVAVHHGYTF. DNA for the CDR3: TGTGCCAGCAGCGTAGCAGTCCACCATGGCTACACCTTC.

The chain carries TRBV29-1 and TRBJ2-7; D gene unclear. The CDR3 sequence is 12 residues long. The V end was cut by 6 bases, the J end by 2 bases, with 11 bases between. Per germline, CDR1 SQVTM and CDR2 ANQGSEA. The CDR3 DNA is TGCAGCGTGCAAATTGCCGCCTACGAGCAGTACTTC. It translates to CSVQIAAYEQYF.

This rearrangement joins TRBV4-1 to TRBJ2-7; 7 nucleotides line up with TRBD1. Germline lookup yields CDR1 MGHRA and CDR2 YSYEKL. The J segment lost 7 bases and the V segment lost 6 bases, leaving 9 bases of the junction unmatched. The CDR3 consists of 13 residues. CDR3: CASRAIGGAEQYF. CDR3 DNA sequence: TGCGCCAGCAGAGCCATAGGGGGCGCGGAGCAGTACTTC.

This clone appeared a single time. This sequence joins TRBV11-2 and TRBJ2-5, with a possible D match to TRBD1 (6 bases). This CDR3 spans 15 amino acids. Germline V gene sequence: CDR1 SGHAT, CDR2 FQNNGV. V was trimmed by 5 bases and J by 0 bases, leaving 13 bases between them. CDR3 sequence reads: CASSPGGTDQETQYF. The CDR3 DNA is TGTGCCAGCAGCCCTGGGGGCACAGACCAAGAGACCCAGTACTTC.

The chain joins TRBV14 to TRBJ1-5; D is ambiguous. Trimming shortened V by 4 bases and J by 2 bases, and 6 bases separated the two germline ends. The CDR3 is 13 amino acids. The germline V gene encodes CDR1 SGHDN and CDR2 FVKESK. CDR3 DNA sequence: TGTGCCAGCAGCCGATTTGGCAATCAGCCCCAGCATTTT. It codes for CASSRFGNQPQHF.

The V gene is TRBV5-1, the J gene TRBJ1-2; TRBD1 aligns across 9 bases. Germline loops: CDR1 SGHRS, CDR2 YFSETQ. The CDR3 is made up of 15 amino acids. Germline trimming cut 4 bases from V and 2 bases from J; bases unmatched to any gene: 6. In DNA, the CDR3 is TGCGCCAGCAGCGACCGGACAGGGGTAAACTATGGCTACACCTTC. This sequence encodes CASSDRTGVNYGYTF. The entire variable domain, with the rest obtained from reference TRBV5-1 and TRBJ1-2, is as follows: KAGVTQTPRYLIKTRGQQVTLSCSPISGHRSVSWYQQTPGQGLQFLFEYFSETQRNKGNFPGRFSGRQFSNSRSEMNVSTLELGDSALYLCASSDRTGVNYGYTFGSGTRLTVV.

The CDR3 reads CASSLEPTSVDYGYTF. The CDR3 nucleotides are TGTGCCAGCAGCTTAGAGCCCACCAGTGTTGACTATGGCTACACCTTC. The chain couples TRBV7-6 to TRBJ1-2; no firm D call. V was cut by 1 base and J by 3 bases, with 15 bases left in between. This CDR3 spans 16 amino acids. Germline loops: CDR1 SGHVS, CDR2 FNYEAQ.

The chain recombines TRBV18 with TRBJ1-2; no firm D call. The V end was cut by 3 bases, the J end by 5 bases, with 19 bases between. This CDR3 has 16 amino acids. The germline V gene has CDR1 KGHSH and CDR2 LQKENI. The CDR3 spells CASSPDSGTKGYGYTF. The CDR3 nucleotides read TGTGCCAGCTCACCGGATTCAGGAACTAAAGGGTATGGCTACACCTTC.

This rearrangement joins TRBV5-4 to TRBJ2-4; TRBD2 might be the D (5 bases). This CDR3 region has 14 residues. V was cut by 1 base and J by 6 bases, with 11 bases left in between. The germline V gene encodes CDR1 SGHNT and CDR2 YYREEE (reference sequence). The CDR3 DNA reads TGTGCCAGCAGCTTGTGGGGAGCGACAAACATTCAGTACTTC. This sequence encodes CASSLWGATNIQYF.